This T cell receptor beta chain is drawn from a study of blood T cells in healthy people across ages. Concerning this clonotype: The junction shows a germline mismatch at one end, possibly a read error.

Next came a second PCR, run for roughly 6 to 11 cycles, which used a sample-barcoded 5' primer along with a J-beta primer mix. TCRdb processed the 5' RACE reads anew with MiXCR; each CDR3 protein has one entry. The sample comprises approximately 600,000 distinct CDR3 sequences, under 65% of which are singletons, and 30% to 45% rests with the top ten. Researchers collected about 9.7 milliliters of peripheral blood from every single donor. What was sequenced was blood. The TCR was taken from a man in his 60s in good health.

The CDR3 bases are TGCGCCAGCAGCTTGGCCAGTGGGCAGGGGGAATCGGGAAACATTCAGTATTTC. Protein sequence: CASSLASGQGESGNIQYF. This sequence joins TRBV5-1 and TRBJ2-4; TRBD1 aligns across 7 bases. Per germline, CDR1 SGHRS and CDR2 YFSETQ. This CDR3 is built from 18 residues.